Following are 27 T cell receptor beta chains from one sample sequenced in a study of blood T cell repertoires in COVID-19. Generated by immunoSEQ multiplex PCR, the TCRdb table keeps only in-frame clones and is missing some. This sample has 170,000 or so clones; almost 80% occur once, and the top ten carry around 16%. Sequencing input: PBMCs or T cells enriched from blood (not recorded which). The source is a woman in her forties or fifties who had recovered from COVID-19.

V gene TRBV5-8 combines with J gene TRBJ2-7, with 7 bases that match TRBD1. V dropped 5 bases and J dropped 9; count of bases not matched to a gene: 14. The V gene's germline CDR1 is SGHTS and CDR2 YDEGEE. CDR3 size: 14 residues. CDR3 bases: TGTGCCAGCAGAGATGGACAGGACACCCAGGTGCAGTACTTC. Amino acids: CASRDGQDTQVQYF. The full variable domain, with the rest looked up from reference TRBV5-8 and TRBJ2-7, is EAGVTQSPTHLIKTRGQQATLRCSPISGHTSVYWYQQALGLGLQFLLWYDEGEERNRGNFPPRFSGRQFPNYSSELNVNALELEDSALYLCASRDGQDTQVQYFGPGTRLTVT.

This clone was observed a few times. The chain couples TRBV10-3 to TRBJ2-7; 9 positions agree with TRBD2. The CDR3 is 14 residues long. J lost 4 bases, V lost 5 bases, and 6 bases had no gene match. In germline, CDR1 is ENHRY, CDR2 SYGVKD. CDR3 loop: CAISRGLAEYEQYF. The CDR3 DNA reads as TGTGCCATCAGTCGGGGACTAGCAGAATACGAGCAGTACTTC.

The table lists this clone with a count of one. This chain links TRBV5-4 with TRBJ1-2; 8 bases match TRBD1. CDR3 length equals 14 residues. Germline V lookup: CDR1 SGHNT, CDR2 YYREEE (reference sequence). Trimming at V came to 4 bases and at J to 8 bases, leaving 10 bases not matched to a gene. CDR3 DNA: TGTGCCAGCAGCCCCTCTCGCAGGGGGCAGGGCTACACCTTC. Encoded protein: CASSPSRRGQGYTF. Full variable domain (missing parts from reference TRBV5-4 and TRBJ1-2): ETGVTQSPTHLIKTRGQQVTLRCSSQSGHNTVSWYQQALGQGPQFIFQYYREEENGRGNFPPRFSGLQFPNYSSELNVNALELDDSALYLCASSPSRRGQGYTFGSGTRLTVV.

The chain uses TRBV4-1 and TRBJ1-4; 8 bases fit TRBD1. The trim removed 6 bases at V and 0 bases at J, leaving 9 bases unmatched. The CDR3 length is 17 residues. Germline loops: CDR1 MGHRA, CDR2 YSYEKL. The CDR3 bases are TGCGCCAGCAGGATAATCGGGACAGGTGCAACTAATGAAAAACTGTTTTTT. Translated, it gives CASRIIGTGATNEKLFF.

The chain links TRBV6-5 to TRBJ2-7; a weak D match, TRBD2 (6 bases). Trimming took 0 bases from V and 2 from J, leaving 11 bases between them. From germline, CDR1 is MNHEY and CDR2 SVGAGI. This CDR3 comprises 15 residues. The CDR3: CASSYSEGGAYEQYF. In nucleotides, the CDR3 is TGTGCCAGCAGTTACTCGGAGGGTGGGGCCTACGAGCAGTACTTC.

CDR3 in DNA: TGTGCCAGCAGTGAGGGGAGGTATCCACCTGCGGGAGGTTCCTACAATGAGCAGTTCTTC. It encodes CASSEGRYPPAGGSYNEQFF. V and J are TRBV27 and TRBJ2-1, with 8 bases matching TRBD2. Looked up from germline, CDR1 is MNHEY and CDR2 is SMNVEV (reference sequence). Losses at the gene ends were 5 bases for V and 1 base for J; bases not matched to a gene: 19. The CDR3 consists of 20 residues.

The rearrangement links TRBV6-5 to TRBJ2-7; 11 bases map to TRBD1. J was trimmed by 6 bases and V by 11 bases; bases with no gene match: 12. The germline V gene encodes CDR1 MNHEY and CDR2 SVGAGI. The CDR3 runs to 14 residues. CDR3 DNA: TGTGCCGGATCCCTTGGACAGGGGGCGTTCGAGCAGTACTTC. It encodes CAGSLGQGAFEQYF.

The rearrangement uses TRBV30 and TRBJ2-1; 7 nucleotides align to TRBD1. Trimming took 5 bases from V and 8 from J; bases not matched to a gene: 15. Germline CDR1 and CDR2: GTSNPN and SVGIG (reference sequence). CDR3 length: 15 amino acids. The CDR3 region has the DNA TGTGCCTGGTTGTCCAGACAGGGCCTTTTCGATGAGCAGTTCTTC. This translates into CAWLSRQGLFDEQFF.

The genes are TRBV18 and TRBJ2-7; D is possibly TRBD2 (6 bases). The CDR3 is 13 amino acids. CDR1 is KGHSH and CDR2 is LQKENI in the germline V gene. V was shortened by 4 bases and J by 2 bases, with 9 bases between the two germline ends. The CDR3 sequence is CASSRAGPYEQYF. For the CDR3, the DNA is TGTGCCAGCTCACGTGCGGGACCCTACGAGCAGTACTTC.

V and J are TRBV2 and TRBJ2-1; 7 bases are a match to TRBD2. Germline CDR1 and CDR2: SNHLY and FYNNEI. The CDR3 is 14 amino acids. Losses at the gene ends were 6 bases for V and 6 bases for J; bases not matched to a gene: 8. CDR3: CASRSSGLLNEQFF. The CDR3 coding sequence is TGTGCCAGCAGATCTAGCGGCCTACTCAATGAGCAGTTCTTC. The full variable domain, with the rest looked up from reference TRBV2 and TRBJ2-1, is EPEVTQTPSHQVTQMGQEVILRCVPISNHLYFYWYRQILGQKVEFLVSFYNNEISEKSEIFDDQFSVERPDGSNFTLKIRSTKLEDSAMYFCASRSSGLLNEQFFGPGTRLTVL.

This clone has only a few counts. V is TRBV7-8 and J is TRBJ1-6, with 8 bases matching TRBD1. The CDR3 sequence is 16 residues long. The junction had 5 bases not matched to a gene; V was cut back by 2 bases and J by 5 bases. The germline gives CDR1 SGHVS, CDR2 FQNEAQ. The CDR3 DNA follows: TGTGCCAGCAGCTTAAGGACAGGGTGGGATAATTCACCCCTCCACTTT. Protein: CASSLRTGWDNSPLHF.

The J gene is TRBJ2-7, the V gene TRBV7-9; 9 bases are shared with TRBD2. The J segment lost 0 bases and the V segment lost 2 bases, leaving 8 bases of the junction unmatched. The CDR3 sequence is 17 residues long. Germline lookup yields CDR1 SEHNR and CDR2 FQNEAQ (reference sequence). DNA of the CDR3: TGTGCCAGCAGCTTACGTATGGAGCGGGGGGCCTCCTACGAGCAGTACTTC. This translates into CASSLRMERGASYEQYF. The full variable domain, with the rest looked up from reference TRBV7-9 and TRBJ2-7, is DTGVSQNPRHKITKRGQNVTFRCDPISEHNRLYWYRQTLGQGPEFLTYFQNEAQLEKSRLLSDRFSAERPKGSFSTLEIQRTEQGDSAMYLCASSLRMERGASYEQYFGPGTRLTVT.

This clone came up a few times. The genes are TRBV4-2 and TRBJ2-7; D remains ambiguous. Germline V gene lookup returns CDR1 LGHNA and CDR2 YNFKEQ. The CDR3 runs 16 residues. The ends were cut back, 0 bases at V and 1 base at J, with 13 bases in the middle. CDR3 nucleotides: TGTGCCAGCAGCCAAGACCCGTCGGGTTTGTCCTACGAGCAGTACTTC. The encoded protein is CASSQDPSGLSYEQYF.

V and J are TRBV10-3 and TRBJ2-6, with D tentatively TRBD2 (5 bases). V was cut by 2 bases and J by 3 bases, with 17 bases left in between. Germline V gene data show CDR1 as ENHRY and CDR2 as SYGVKD. The CDR3 is made up of 18 amino acids. The CDR3 region has the DNA TGTGCCATCAGTGAGAGAGGGAGCCAGAGGGATGGGGCCAACGTCCTGACTTTC. It translates to CAISERGSQRDGANVLTF.

The V call is TRBV19, the J call TRBJ1-5, with a weak D call TRBD1 (6 bases). This CDR3 contains 17 residues. Trimming cost V 3 bases and J 1 base, with 16 bases left between them. The V gene's germline CDR1 is LNHDA and CDR2 SQIVND (reference sequence). The CDR3 DNA is TGTGCCAGTAGTATTTATTCTGGGGGCAGCAGCAATCAGCCCCAGCATTTT. This encodes CASSIYSGGSSNQPQHF.

This clone was counted a single time. This rearrangement joins TRBV30 to TRBJ2-2, with D perhaps TRBD2 (6 bases). Trimming left V 3 bases short and J 2 bases short, with 16 bases between. The length of the CDR3 is 16 residues. In germline, CDR1 is GTSNPN, CDR2 SVGIG (reference sequence). The CDR3 sequence: CAWRGAGTLNTGELFF. CDR3 sequence (DNA): TGTGCCTGGAGGGGCGCCGGGACTCTCAACACCGGGGAGCTGTTTTTT.

This clone was recorded only once. The J gene is TRBJ2-3, the V gene TRBV29-1, with a possible D match to TRBD1 (6 bases). The CDR3 runs to 13 residues. Trimming took off 8 bases at V and 4 bases at J, with 16 bases between the two ends. Per germline, CDR1 SQVTM and CDR2 ANQGSEA. CDR3 amino acids: CSTGQNGADTQYF. In DNA, the CDR3 is TGCAGCACTGGACAGAATGGGGCAGATACGCAGTATTTT.

This clone showed up just a few times. The chain joins TRBV28 to TRBJ1-5; no clear D gene. The V and J ends lost 10 bases and 4 bases respectively, with 14 bases between them. The germline V gene encodes CDR1 MDHEN and CDR2 SYDVKM. The CDR3 covers 13 residues. The CDR3 bases are TGTGCCATCACGCGCGGGTTGAATCAGCCCCAGCATTTT. It translates to CAITRGLNQPQHF.

V usage is TRBV28 and J usage is TRBJ2-7, with 7 bases fitting TRBD2. The germline CDR1 and CDR2 sequences are MDHEN and SYDVKM. The V and J ends lost 2 bases and 4 bases, in that order; junction bases with no gene match: 11. The CDR3 runs to 16 residues. CDR3 nucleotide sequence: TGTGCCAGCAGTTTAGAGGGACTACCAAAGCGTTACGAGCAGTACTTC. It is translated as CASSLEGLPKRYEQYF.

V is TRBV7-6 and J is TRBJ2-2, with D possibly being TRBD2 (6 bases). The CDR3 has 15 residues. The ends were cut back, 5 bases at V and 2 bases at J, with 12 bases in the middle. CDR1 SGHVS and CDR2 FNYEAQ come from the germline V gene. The CDR3 bases are TGTGCCAGCAGCCTCGGGACTCTTAACACCGGGGAGCTGTTTTTT. Residues: CASSLGTLNTGELFF. Supplemented by reference TRBV7-6 and TRBJ2-2, the full variable domain reads GAGVSQSPRYKVTKRGQDVALRCDPISGHVSLYWYRQALGQGPEFLTYFNYEAQQDKSGLPNDRFSAERPEGSISTLTIQRTEQRDSAMYRCASSLGTLNTGELFFGEGSRLTVL.

The chain employs TRBV7-9 and TRBJ2-2, with TRBD2 matching over 10 bases. This CDR3 comprises 16 residues. Germline V gene sequence: CDR1 SEHNR, CDR2 FQNEAQ (reference sequence). V dropped 4 bases and J dropped 1; count of bases not matched to a gene: 3. CDR3 nucleotide sequence: TGTGCCAGCAGCTCCATAGCGGGAGGGAACACCGGGGAGCTGTTTTTT. Translating it yields CASSSIAGGNTGELFF.

Here the CDR3 DNA reads TGTGCCAGCAGCGTATCGGACAGGGCAGAGATTGAAGCTTTCTTT. This sequence encodes CASSVSDRAEIEAFF. The chain uses TRBV21-1 and TRBJ1-1; the table assigns TRBD1, which was not confirmed against the DNA. TRBV21-1 corresponds to a pseudogene. The CDR3 is 15 amino acids.

The genes are TRBV2 and TRBJ1-2; the D is unclear. The CDR3 covers 13 residues. Germline CDR1 is SNHLY and CDR2 is FYNNEI. V was pared by 7 bases and J by 0 bases, with 9 bases between. The CDR3 spells CASTPGANYGYTF. The DNA of the CDR3 is TGTGCCAGCACCCCCGGAGCTAACTATGGCTACACCTTC. Full variable domain (remainder filled in from reference TRBV2 and TRBJ1-2): EPEVTQTPSHQVTQMGQEVILRCVPISNHLYFYWYRQILGQKVEFLVSFYNNEISEKSEIFDDQFSVERPDGSNFTLKIRSTKLEDSAMYFCASTPGANYGYTFGSGTRLTVV.

The chain uses TRBV18 and TRBJ1-2; D might be TRBD1 (5 bases). V dropped 3 bases and J dropped 1 base, with 9 bases sitting between them. The CDR3 extends over 14 amino acids. Germline V gives CDR1 KGHSH, CDR2 LQKENI. The CDR3 region is CASSPDRDNYGYTF. The DNA of the CDR3 is TGTGCCAGCTCACCCGACAGAGATAACTATGGCTACACCTTC.

V is TRBV9 and J is TRBJ2-7, with TRBD1 matching over 7 bases. Germline V lookup: CDR1 SGDLS, CDR2 YYNGEE. This CDR3 is 13 amino acids long. V lost 4 bases to trimming and J lost 5 bases; unmatched junction nucleotides: 6. The CDR3 DNA is TGTGCCAGCAGCATACAGGGGTGGGACGAGCAGTACTTC. Translated: CASSIQGWDEQYF.

The chain links TRBV5-4 to TRBJ2-7; possible D gene TRBD2, 6 bases. Germline V gene data show CDR1 as SGHNT and CDR2 as YYREEE (reference sequence). V was clipped by 0 bases and J by 0 bases, with 10 bases between them. The CDR3 has 15 residues. CDR3 bases: TGTGCCAGCAGCTTGGCTAGCGTAAGCTCCTACGAGCAGTACTTC. Protein product: CASSLASVSSYEQYF.

This chain joins TRBV7-2 and TRBJ2-5; a weak D match, TRBD1 (6 bases). CDR1 is SGHTA, CDR2 FQGNSA, per germline. V lost 4 bases and J 3 bases, leaving 12 bases between the germline ends. The CDR3 has 14 residues. The DNA of the CDR3 is TGTGCCAGCAGCTCCCTACAGGGTGAAGAGACCCAGTACTTC. It specifies CASSSLQGEETQYF.